This T cell receptor beta chain was sequenced for a study of blood T cell repertoires in COVID-19. The germline CDR1 and CDR2 sequences are MNHEY and SVGAGI. The ends lost 8 bases at V and 6 bases at J; junction bases unmatched: 8. The CDR3 runs to 14 residues. Generated by immunoSEQ multiplex PCR, the TCRdb table keeps only in-frame clones and is missing some. The table lists more than 300,000 clones, about 87% of them singletons. The sequence derives from a woman between 25 and 40 years old with COVID-19, enrolled during active disease. V and J are TRBV6-5 and TRBJ2-7, with 12 bases fitting TRBD2. Sequenced input: peripheral blood. The chain's CDR3 is CASGLAGGPGEQYF. The DNA for the CDR3 is TGTGCCAGCGGCCTAGCGGGAGGGCCTGGCGAGCAGTACTTC.